This section outlines one T cell receptor (beta chain) sequence together with its context. Its antigen is unknown. TCRdb's copy holds only in-frame clones and misses some; the assay was immunoSEQ multiplex PCR. This sample has 130,000 or so clones, with about 90% found just once. This sample is drawn from a study of T cell responses to AZD1222 COVID-19 vaccine. Both about-4-week and about-12-week second-dose recipients were combined. CDR3 size: 15 residues. V shed 4 bases, J shed 1 base, and the junction held 7 bases outside the gene matches. Per germline, CDR1 LGHNA and CDR2 YNFKEQ. Whole-study findings and limits: Spike-specific TCR breadth and depth grew following two AZD1222 doses.

V gene TRBV4-2 combines with J gene TRBJ2-7; 7 nucleotides agree with TRBD1. This TCR came from an adult who received the AZD1222 COVID-19 vaccine. Sequencing used peripheral blood, obtained 28 days after the second AZD1222 dose. Here the CDR3 DNA reads TGTGCCAGCAGCCCGGCCGGGACAGCTTCCTACGAGCAGTACTTC. Its protein is CASSPAGTASYEQYF.